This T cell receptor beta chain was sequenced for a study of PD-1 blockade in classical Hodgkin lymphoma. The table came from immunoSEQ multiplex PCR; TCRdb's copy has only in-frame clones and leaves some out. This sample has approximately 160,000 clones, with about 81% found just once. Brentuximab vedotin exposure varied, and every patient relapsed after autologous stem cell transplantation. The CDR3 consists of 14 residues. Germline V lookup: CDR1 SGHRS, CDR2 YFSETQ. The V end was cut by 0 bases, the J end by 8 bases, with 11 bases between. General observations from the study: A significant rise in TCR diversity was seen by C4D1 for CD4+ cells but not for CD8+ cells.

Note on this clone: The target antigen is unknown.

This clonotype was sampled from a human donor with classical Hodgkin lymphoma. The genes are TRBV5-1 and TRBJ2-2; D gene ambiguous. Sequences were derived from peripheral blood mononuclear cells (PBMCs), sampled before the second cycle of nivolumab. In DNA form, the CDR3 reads TGCGCCAGCAGCTTGGACGGTGTGGCGGGGGAGCTGTTTTTT. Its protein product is CASSLDGVAGELFF.